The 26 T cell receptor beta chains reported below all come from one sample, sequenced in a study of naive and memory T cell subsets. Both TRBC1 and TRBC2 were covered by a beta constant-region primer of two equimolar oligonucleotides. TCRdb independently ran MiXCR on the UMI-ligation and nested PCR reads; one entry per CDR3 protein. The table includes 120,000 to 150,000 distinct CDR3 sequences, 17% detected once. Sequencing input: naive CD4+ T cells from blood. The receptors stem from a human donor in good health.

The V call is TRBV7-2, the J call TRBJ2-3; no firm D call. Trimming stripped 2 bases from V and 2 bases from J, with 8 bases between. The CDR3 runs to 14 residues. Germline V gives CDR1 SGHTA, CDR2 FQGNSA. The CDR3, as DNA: TGTGCCAGCAGCTTACCCCCCAACACAGATACGCAGTATTTT. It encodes CASSLPPNTDTQYF.

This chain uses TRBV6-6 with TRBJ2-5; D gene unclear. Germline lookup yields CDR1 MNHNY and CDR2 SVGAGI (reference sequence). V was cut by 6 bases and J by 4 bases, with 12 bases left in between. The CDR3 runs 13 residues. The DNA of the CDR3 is TGTGCCAGCAGCCGGGCCCGTGGAGAGACCCAGTACTTC. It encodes CASSRARGETQYF.

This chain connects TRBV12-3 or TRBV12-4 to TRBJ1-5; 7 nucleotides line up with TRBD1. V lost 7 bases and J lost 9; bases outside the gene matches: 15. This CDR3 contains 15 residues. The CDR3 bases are TGTGCCAGCACCTCAGTTGGGCAGGGGGTAACGCCCCAGCATTTT. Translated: CASTSVGQGVTPQHF.

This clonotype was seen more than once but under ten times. The CDR3 region has the DNA TGTGCCAGCAGTCCCAGGGACAGGCCCCACGGCGGGGTTCAGCCCCAGCATTTT. It codes for CASSPRDRPHGGVQPQHF. The V call is TRBV27, the J call TRBJ1-5, with TRBD1 matching over 8 bases. The CDR3 consists of 18 residues. V gave up 5 bases and J gave up 6 bases; unmatched junction bases: 18. Germline V gene data show CDR1 as MNHEY and CDR2 as SMNVEV (reference sequence).

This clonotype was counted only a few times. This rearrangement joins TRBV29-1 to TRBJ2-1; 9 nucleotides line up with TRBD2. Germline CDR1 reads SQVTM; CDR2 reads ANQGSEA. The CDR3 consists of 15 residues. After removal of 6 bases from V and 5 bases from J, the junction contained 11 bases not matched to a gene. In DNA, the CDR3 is TGCAGCGTCATTCTAGCGGGATACCCCAACAATGAGCAGTTCTTC. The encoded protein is CSVILAGYPNNEQFF.

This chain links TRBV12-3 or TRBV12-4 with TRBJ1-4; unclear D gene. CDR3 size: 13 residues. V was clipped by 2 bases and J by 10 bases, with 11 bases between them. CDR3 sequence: CASSLSREGKLFF. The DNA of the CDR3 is TGTGCCAGCAGTTTATCTAGGGAAGGAAAACTGTTTTTT.

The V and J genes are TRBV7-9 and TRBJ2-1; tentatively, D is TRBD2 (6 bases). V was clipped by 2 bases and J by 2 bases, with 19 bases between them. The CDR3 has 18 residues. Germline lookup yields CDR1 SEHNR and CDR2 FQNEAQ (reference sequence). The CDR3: CASSLRISGEYPYNEQFF. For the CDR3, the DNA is TGTGCCAGCAGCTTAAGAATCTCGGGAGAGTACCCCTACAATGAGCAGTTCTTC.

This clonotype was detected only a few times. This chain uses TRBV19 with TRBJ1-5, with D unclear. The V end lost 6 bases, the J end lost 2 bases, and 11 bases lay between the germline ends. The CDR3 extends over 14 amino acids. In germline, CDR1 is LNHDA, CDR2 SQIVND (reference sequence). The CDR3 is CASSGAGGNQPQHF. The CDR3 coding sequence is TGTGCCAGTAGCGGTGCGGGAGGCAATCAGCCCCAGCATTTT.

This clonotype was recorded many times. CDR3 sequence (DNA): TGCAGCGTTGTTGGAGATACGCAGTATTTT. This translates into CSVVGDTQYF. The chain has TRBV29-1 and TRBJ2-3; D unresolved. Germline V gene data show CDR1 as SQVTM and CDR2 as ANQGSEA. V was trimmed by 4 bases and J by 5 bases, leaving 4 bases between them. This CDR3 comprises 10 residues.

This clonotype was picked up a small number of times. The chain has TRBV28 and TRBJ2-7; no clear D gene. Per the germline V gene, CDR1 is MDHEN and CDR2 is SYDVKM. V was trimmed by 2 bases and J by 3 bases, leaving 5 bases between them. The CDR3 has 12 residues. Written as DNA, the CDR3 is TGTGCCAGCAGTTTAAAGGGCTACGAGCAGTACTTC. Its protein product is CASSLKGYEQYF.

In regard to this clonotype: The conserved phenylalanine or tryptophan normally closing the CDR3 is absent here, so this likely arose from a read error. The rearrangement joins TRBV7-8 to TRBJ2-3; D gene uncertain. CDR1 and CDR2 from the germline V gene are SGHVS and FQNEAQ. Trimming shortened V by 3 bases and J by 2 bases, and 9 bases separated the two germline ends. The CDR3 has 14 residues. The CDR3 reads CASSFGRFTDTQYS. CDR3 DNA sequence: TGTGCCAGCAGCTTCGGAAGGTTCACAGATACGCAGTATTCT.

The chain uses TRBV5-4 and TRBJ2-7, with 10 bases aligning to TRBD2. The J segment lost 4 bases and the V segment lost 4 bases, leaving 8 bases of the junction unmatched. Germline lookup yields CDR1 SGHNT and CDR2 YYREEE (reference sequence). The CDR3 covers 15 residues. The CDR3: CASSIRTSGDYEQYF. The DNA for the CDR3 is TGTGCCAGCAGCATCAGGACTAGCGGAGATTACGAGCAGTACTTC. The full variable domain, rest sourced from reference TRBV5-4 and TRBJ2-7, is ETGVTQSPTHLIKTRGQQVTLRCSSQSGHNTVSWYQQALGQGPQFIFQYYREEENGRGNFPPRFSGLQFPNYSSELNVNALELDDSALYLCASSIRTSGDYEQYFGPGTRLTVT.

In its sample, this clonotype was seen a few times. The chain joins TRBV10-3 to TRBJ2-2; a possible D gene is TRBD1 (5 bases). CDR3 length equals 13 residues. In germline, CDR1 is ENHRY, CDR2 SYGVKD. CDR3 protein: CVSQQGLTGELFF. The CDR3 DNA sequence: TGTGTCAGCCAGCAGGGCCTCACCGGGGAGCTGTTTTTT.

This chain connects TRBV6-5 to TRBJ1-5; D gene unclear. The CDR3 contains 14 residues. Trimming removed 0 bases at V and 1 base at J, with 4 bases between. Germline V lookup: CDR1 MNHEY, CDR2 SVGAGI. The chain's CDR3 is CASSYSSSNQPQHF. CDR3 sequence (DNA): TGTGCCAGCAGTTACTCTTCGAGCAATCAGCCCCAGCATTTT.

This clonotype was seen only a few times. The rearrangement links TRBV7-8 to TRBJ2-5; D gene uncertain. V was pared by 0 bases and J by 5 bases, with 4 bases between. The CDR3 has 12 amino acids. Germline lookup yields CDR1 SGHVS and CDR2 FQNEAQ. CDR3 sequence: CASSLATETQYF. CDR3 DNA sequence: TGTGCCAGCAGCTTAGCGACGGAGACCCAGTACTTC.

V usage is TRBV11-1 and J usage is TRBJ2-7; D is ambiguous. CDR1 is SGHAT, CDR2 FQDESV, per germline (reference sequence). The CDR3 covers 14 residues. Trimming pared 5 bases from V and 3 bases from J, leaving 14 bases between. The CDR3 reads CASSLLDGVYEQYF. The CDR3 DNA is TGTGCCAGCAGCCTCCTCGACGGAGTCTACGAGCAGTACTTC.

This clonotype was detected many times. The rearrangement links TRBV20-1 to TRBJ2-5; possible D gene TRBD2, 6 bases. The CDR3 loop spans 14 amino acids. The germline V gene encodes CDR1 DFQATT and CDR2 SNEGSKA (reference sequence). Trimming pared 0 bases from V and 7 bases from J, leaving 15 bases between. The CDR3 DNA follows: TGCAGTGCTAGAGATAGTGGGACTTCGTGGACCCAGTACTTC. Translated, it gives CSARDSGTSWTQYF.

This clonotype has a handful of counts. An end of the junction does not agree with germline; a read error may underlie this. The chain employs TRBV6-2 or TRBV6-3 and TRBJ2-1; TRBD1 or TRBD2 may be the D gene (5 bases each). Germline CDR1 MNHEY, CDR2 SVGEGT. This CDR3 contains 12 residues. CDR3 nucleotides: TGTGCCAGCAGTTACTCCCCGGGACCTATACTCTTC. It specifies CASSYSPGPILF.

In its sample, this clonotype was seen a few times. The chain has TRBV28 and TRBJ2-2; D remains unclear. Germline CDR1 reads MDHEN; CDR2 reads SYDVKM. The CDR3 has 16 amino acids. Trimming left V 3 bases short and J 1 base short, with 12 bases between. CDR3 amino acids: CASSFPLRGNTGELFF. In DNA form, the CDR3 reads TGTGCCAGCAGTTTCCCCCTCCGCGGGAACACCGGGGAGCTGTTTTTT. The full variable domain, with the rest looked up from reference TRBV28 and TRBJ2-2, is DVKVTQSSRYLVKRTGEKVFLECVQDMDHENMFWYRQDPGLGLRLIYFSYDVKMKEKGDIPEGYSVSREKKERFSLILESASTNQTSMYLCASSFPLRGNTGELFFGEGSRLTVL.

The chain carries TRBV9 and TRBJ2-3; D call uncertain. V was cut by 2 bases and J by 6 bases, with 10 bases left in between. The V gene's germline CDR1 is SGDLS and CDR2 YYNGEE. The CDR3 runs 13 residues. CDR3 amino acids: CASSVLGSDTQYF. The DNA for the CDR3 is TGTGCCAGCAGCGTTCTCGGATCCGATACGCAGTATTTT.

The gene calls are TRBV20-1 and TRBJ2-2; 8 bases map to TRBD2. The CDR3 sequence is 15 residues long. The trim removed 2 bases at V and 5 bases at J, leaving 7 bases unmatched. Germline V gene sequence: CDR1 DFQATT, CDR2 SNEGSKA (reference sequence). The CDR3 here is CSARSSGSRTGELFF. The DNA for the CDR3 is TGCAGTGCTAGATCGAGCGGGAGTAGGACCGGGGAGCTGTTTTTT.

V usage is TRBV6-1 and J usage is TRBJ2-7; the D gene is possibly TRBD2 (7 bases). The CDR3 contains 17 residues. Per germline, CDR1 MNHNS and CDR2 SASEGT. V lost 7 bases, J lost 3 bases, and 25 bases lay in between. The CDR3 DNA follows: TGTGCCAGCACCCGAGGCGGGGGCGCGGGTAGCTTCTACGAGCAGTACTTC. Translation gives CASTRGGGAGSFYEQYF.

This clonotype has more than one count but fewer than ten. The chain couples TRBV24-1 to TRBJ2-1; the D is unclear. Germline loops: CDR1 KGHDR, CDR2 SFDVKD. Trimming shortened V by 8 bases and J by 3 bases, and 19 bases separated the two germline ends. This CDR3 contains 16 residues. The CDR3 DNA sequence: TGTGCCACCAACGGGCCCCAGAACCTGGGCTACAATGAGCAGTTCTTC. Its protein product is CATNGPQNLGYNEQFF.

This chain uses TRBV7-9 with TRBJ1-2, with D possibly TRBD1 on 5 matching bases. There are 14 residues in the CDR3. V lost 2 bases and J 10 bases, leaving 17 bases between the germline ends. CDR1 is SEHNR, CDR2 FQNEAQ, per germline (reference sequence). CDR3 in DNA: TGTGCCAGCAGCTTATCGGGACCGTCCGGGGACTACACCTTC. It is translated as CASSLSGPSGDYTF. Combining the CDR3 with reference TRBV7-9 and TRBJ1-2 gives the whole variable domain DTGVSQNPRHKITKRGQNVTFRCDPISEHNRLYWYRQTLGQGPEFLTYFQNEAQLEKSRLLSDRFSAERPKGSFSTLEIQRTEQGDSAMYLCASSLSGPSGDYTFGSGTRLTVV.

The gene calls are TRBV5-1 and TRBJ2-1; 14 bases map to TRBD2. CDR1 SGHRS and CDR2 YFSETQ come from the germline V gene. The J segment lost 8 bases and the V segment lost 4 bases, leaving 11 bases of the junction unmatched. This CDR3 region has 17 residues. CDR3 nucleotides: TGCGCCAGCAGCCCGCAAGGTGGGACTAGCGGGAGTCATGAGCAGTTCTTC. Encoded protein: CASSPQGGTSGSHEQFF.

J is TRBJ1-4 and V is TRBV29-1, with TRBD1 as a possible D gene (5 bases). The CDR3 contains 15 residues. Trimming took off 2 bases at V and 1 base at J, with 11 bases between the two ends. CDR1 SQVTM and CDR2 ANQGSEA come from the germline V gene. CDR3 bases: TGCAGCGTTGAAATCAGGGACCTAACTAATGAAAAACTGTTTTTT. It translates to CSVEIRDLTNEKLFF.